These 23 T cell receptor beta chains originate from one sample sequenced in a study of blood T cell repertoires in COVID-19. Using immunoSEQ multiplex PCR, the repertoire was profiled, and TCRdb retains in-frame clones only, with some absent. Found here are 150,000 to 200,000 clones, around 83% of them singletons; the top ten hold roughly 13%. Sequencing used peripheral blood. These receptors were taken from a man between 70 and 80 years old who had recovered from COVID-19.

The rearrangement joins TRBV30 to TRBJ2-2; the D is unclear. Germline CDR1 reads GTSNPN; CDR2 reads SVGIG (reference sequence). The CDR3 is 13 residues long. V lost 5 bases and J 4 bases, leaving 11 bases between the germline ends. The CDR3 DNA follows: TGTGCCTGGCCCTCCTGGGCCACCGGGGAGCTGTTTTTT. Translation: CAWPSWATGELFF.

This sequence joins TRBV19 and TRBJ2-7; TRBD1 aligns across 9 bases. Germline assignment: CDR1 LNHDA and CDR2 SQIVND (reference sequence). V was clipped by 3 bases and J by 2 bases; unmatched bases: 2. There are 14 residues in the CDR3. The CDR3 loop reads CASSMGTGPYEQYF. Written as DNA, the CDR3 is TGTGCCAGTAGTATGGGGACAGGGCCCTACGAGCAGTACTTC.

The CDR3 sequence: CASSTRPSGDSPLHF. CDR3 nucleotides: TGTGCCAGCAGCACACGTCCATCGGGGGATTCACCCCTCCACTTT. This chain connects TRBV7-3 to TRBJ1-6; D possibly corresponds to TRBD1 (5 bases). CDR3 size: 15 residues. In germline, CDR1 is SGHTA, CDR2 FQGTGA. V was pared by 5 bases and J by 8 bases, with 16 bases between.

The chain's CDR3 is CASSQELGAYQPQHF. The CDR3 DNA sequence: TGCGCCAGCAGCCAAGAATTAGGGGCTTATCAGCCCCAGCATTTT. The chain couples TRBV4-1 to TRBJ1-5; a possible D gene is TRBD1 (5 bases). CDR3 size: 15 residues. V dropped 0 bases and J dropped 5 bases, with 11 bases sitting between them. Looked up from germline, CDR1 is MGHRA and CDR2 is YSYEKL.

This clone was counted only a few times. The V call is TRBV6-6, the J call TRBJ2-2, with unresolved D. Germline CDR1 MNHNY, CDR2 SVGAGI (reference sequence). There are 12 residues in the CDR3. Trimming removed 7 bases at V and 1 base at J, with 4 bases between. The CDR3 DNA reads TGTGCCAGCACCAGGAACACCGGGGAGCTGTTTTTT. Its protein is CASTRNTGELFF.

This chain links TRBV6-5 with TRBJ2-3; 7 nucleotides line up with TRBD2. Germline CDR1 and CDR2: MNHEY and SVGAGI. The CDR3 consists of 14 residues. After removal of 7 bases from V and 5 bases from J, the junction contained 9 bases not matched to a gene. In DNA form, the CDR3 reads TGTGCCAGCAAAGGCGGGAGAGGCCGAGATACGCAGTATTTT. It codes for CASKGGRGRDTQYF.

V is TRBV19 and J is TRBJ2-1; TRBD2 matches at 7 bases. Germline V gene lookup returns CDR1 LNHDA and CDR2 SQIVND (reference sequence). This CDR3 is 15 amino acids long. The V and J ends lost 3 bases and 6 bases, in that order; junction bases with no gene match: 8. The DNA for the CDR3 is TGTGCCAGTAGTATCGGGCTAGCGGCGGGCAATGAGCAGTTCTTC. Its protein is CASSIGLAAGNEQFF. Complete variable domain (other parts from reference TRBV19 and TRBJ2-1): DGGITQSPKYLFRKEGQNVTLSCEQNLNHDAMYWYRQDPGQGLRLIYYSQIVNDFQKGDIAEGYSVSREKKESFPLTVTSAQKNPTAFYLCASSIGLAAGNEQFFGPGTRLTVL.

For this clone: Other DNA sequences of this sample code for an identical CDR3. CDR3 sequence: CASSVAGSGNTIYF. CDR3 DNA: TGTGCCAGCAGCGTAGCGGGGTCTGGAAACACCATATATTTT. The V and J genes are TRBV9 and TRBJ1-3; no firm D call. Trimming cost V 0 bases and J 1 base, with 5 bases left between them. CDR1 is SGDLS and CDR2 is YYNGEE in the germline V gene. The CDR3 extends over 14 amino acids.

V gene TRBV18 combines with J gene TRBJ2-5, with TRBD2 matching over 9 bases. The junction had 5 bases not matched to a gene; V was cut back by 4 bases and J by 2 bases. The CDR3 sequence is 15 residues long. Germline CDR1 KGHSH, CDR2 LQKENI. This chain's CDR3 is CASSRSGSGQETQYF. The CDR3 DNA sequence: TGTGCCAGCTCACGTAGCGGGAGTGGACAAGAGACCCAGTACTTC.

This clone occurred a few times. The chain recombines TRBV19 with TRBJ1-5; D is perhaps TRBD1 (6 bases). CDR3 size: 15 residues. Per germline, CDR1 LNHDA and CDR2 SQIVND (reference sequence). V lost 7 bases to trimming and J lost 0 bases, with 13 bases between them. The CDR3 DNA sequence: TGTGCCAGTACCCTTCAGGGGACTAGCAATCAGCCCCAGCATTTT. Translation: CASTLQGTSNQPQHF.

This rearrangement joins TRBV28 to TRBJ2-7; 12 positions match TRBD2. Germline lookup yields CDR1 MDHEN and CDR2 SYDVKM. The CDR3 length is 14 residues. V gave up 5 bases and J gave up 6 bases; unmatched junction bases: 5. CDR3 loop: CASSPTSGRIEQYF. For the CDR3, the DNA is TGTGCCAGCAGTCCGACTAGCGGGAGAATCGAGCAGTACTTC.

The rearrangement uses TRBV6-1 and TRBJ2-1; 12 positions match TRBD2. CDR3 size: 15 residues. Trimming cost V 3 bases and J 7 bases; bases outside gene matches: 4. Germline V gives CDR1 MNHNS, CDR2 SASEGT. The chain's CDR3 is CASSETSGRANEQFF. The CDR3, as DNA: TGTGCCAGCAGTGAGACTAGCGGGAGAGCGAATGAGCAGTTCTTC.

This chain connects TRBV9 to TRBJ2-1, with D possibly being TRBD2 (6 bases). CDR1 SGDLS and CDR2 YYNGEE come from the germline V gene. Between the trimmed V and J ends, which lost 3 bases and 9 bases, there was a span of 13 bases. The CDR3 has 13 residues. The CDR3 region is CASSAGLAPEQFF. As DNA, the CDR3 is TGTGCCAGCAGCGCTGGGCTAGCGCCTGAGCAGTTCTTC.

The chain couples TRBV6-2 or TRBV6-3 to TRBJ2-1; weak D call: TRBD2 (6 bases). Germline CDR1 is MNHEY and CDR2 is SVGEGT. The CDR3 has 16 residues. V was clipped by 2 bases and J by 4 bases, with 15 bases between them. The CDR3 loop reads CASSYSVTREYNEQFF. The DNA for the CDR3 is TGTGCCAGCAGTTACAGTGTTACGCGGGAATACAATGAGCAGTTCTTC.

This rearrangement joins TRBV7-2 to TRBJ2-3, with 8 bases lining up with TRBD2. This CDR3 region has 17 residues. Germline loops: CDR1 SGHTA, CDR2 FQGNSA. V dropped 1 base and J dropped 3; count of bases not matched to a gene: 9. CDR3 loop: CASSLVRGLEPTDTQYF. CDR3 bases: TGTGCCAGCAGCTTAGTTCGGGGACTAGAGCCGACAGATACGCAGTATTTT.

The CDR3 bases are TGCGCCAGCAGCTTGGAAGGGCACAGCGGCTACGAGCAGTACTTC. Translated: CASSLEGHSGYEQYF. The chain combines TRBV5-1 with TRBJ2-7, with D possibly being TRBD2 (5 bases). Germline V gene sequence: CDR1 SGHRS, CDR2 YFSETQ. The CDR3 extends over 15 amino acids. V gave up 0 bases and J gave up 3 bases, with 13 bases separating them.

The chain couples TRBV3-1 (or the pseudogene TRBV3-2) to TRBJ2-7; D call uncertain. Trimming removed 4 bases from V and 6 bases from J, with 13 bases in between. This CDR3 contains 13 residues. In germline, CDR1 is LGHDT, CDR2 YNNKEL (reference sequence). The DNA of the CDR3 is TGTGCCAGCAGCCTCCCTAAGAGGTCCGAGCAGTACTTC. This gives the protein CASSLPKRSEQYF.

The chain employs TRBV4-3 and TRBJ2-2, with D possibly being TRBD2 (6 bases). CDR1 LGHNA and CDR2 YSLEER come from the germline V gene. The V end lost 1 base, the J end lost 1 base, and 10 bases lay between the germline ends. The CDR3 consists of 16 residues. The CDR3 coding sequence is TGCGCCAGCAGCCAAGGTAGCGGAGTGAACACCGGGGAGCTGTTTTTT. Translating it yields CASSQGSGVNTGELFF.

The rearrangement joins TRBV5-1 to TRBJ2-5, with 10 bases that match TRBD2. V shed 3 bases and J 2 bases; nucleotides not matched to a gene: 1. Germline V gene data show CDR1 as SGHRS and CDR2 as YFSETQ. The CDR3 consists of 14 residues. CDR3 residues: CASSSGLAQETQYF. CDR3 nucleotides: TGCGCCAGCAGCTCGGGACTAGCGCAAGAGACCCAGTACTTC.

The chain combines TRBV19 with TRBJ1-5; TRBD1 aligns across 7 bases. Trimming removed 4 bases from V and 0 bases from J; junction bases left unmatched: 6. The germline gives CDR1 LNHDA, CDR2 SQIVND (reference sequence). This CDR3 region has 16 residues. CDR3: CASSSQGVYSNQPQHF. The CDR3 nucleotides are TGTGCCAGTAGTAGCCAGGGGGTTTATAGCAATCAGCCCCAGCATTTT.

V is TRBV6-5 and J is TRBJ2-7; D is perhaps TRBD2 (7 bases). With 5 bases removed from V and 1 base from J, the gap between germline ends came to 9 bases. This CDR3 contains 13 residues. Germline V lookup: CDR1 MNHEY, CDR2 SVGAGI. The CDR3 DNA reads TGTGCCAGCAGTAGGGGGGGTTCCTACGAGCAGTACTTC. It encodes CASSRGGSYEQYF.

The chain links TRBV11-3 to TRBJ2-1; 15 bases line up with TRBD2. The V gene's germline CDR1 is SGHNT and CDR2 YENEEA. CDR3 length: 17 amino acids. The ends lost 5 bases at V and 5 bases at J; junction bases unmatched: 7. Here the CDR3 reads CASSPGLAGGRHNEQFF. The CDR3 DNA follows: TGTGCCAGCAGCCCGGGACTAGCGGGAGGTCGCCACAATGAGCAGTTCTTC.

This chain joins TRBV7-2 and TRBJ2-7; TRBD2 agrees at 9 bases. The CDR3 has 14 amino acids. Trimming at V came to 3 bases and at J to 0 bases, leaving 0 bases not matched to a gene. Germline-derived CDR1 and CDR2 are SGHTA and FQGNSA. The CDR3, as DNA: TGTGCCAGCAGCTTTAGCGGGAGCTCCTACGAGCAGTACTTC. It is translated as CASSFSGSSYEQYF. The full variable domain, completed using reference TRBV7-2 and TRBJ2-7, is GAGVSQSPSNKVTEKGKDVELRCDPISGHTALYWYRQSLGQGLEFLIYFQGNSAPDKSGLPSDRFSAERTGGSVSTLTIQRTQQEDSAVYLCASSFSGSSYEQYFGPGTRLTVT.